The 29 T cell receptor beta chains reported below all come from one sample, sequenced in a study of T-cell memory formation after mild COVID-19. A single record per CDR3 protein comes from TCRdb applying MiXCR to the 5' RACE reads. The sample carries some 260,000 distinct CDR3 sequences, less than 20% recorded once. Sequenced input: PBMCs or a T cell subset sorted from them (not recorded which). Every receptor here comes from a man between 18 and 29 years old who had mild COVID-19 (a few samples of this study predate the infection). Cell type and time point are not known.

This clonotype has just one count. The chain uses TRBV5-1 and TRBJ2-3; 11 nucleotides align to TRBD2. With 2 bases clipped from V and 1 base from J, the junction kept 6 bases outside the gene matches. The CDR3 loop spans 17 amino acids. The germline gives CDR1 SGHRS, CDR2 YFSETQ. DNA of the CDR3: TGCGCCAGCAGCTTCACTAGCGGGGGTCCGGGCACAGATACGCAGTATTTT. Translating gives CASSFTSGGPGTDTQYF.

This clonotype has just a few counts. The chain couples TRBV7-2 to TRBJ2-1; TRBD2 matches at 11 bases. The germline V gene has CDR1 SGHTA and CDR2 FQGNSA. There are 13 residues in the CDR3. J gave up 8 bases and V 5 bases, and 2 bases lay outside the gene matches. Here the CDR3 reads CASSVTSGDEQFF. CDR3 DNA: TGTGCCAGCAGCGTGACTAGCGGGGATGAGCAGTTCTTC. Complete variable domain (other parts from reference TRBV7-2 and TRBJ2-1): GAGVSQSPSNKVTEKGKDVELRCDPISGHTALYWYRQSLGQGLEFLIYFQGNSAPDKSGLPSDRFSAERTGGSVSTLTIQRTQQEDSAVYLCASSVTSGDEQFFGPGTRLTVL.

The chain carries TRBV29-1 and TRBJ2-1, with TRBD1 matching 9 bases. The trim removed 3 bases at V and 6 bases at J, leaving 3 bases unmatched. The CDR3 extends over 13 amino acids. Germline V gene sequence: CDR1 SQVTM, CDR2 ANQGSEA. The CDR3 loop is CSVEHRGPNEQFF. In nucleotides, the CDR3 is TGCAGCGTTGAGCACAGGGGGCCCAATGAGCAGTTCTTC.

This clonotype was picked up one time. A read error may account for a junction end that differs from germline. The chain couples TRBV4-1 to TRBJ2-1; TRBD2 agrees at 11 bases. There are 15 residues in the CDR3. Germline V lookup: CDR1 MGHRA, CDR2 YSYEKL. The CDR3 loop reads CDSSTLAGGNNEQFF. The CDR3 DNA sequence: TGCGACAGCAGCACCCTAGCGGGGGGAAACAATGAGCAGTTCTTC.

V is TRBV15 and J is TRBJ2-7, with D possibly being TRBD2 (5 bases). V gave up 3 bases and J gave up 7 bases, with 16 bases separating them. Germline values: CDR1 LNHNV, CDR2 YYDKDF (reference sequence). The CDR3 extends over 14 amino acids. The CDR3 DNA sequence: TGTGCCACCAGCAGTGCCCTTCCGGAGGAAGAGCAGTACTTC. This codes for CATSSALPEEEQYF. The full variable domain, with the rest looked up from reference TRBV15 and TRBJ2-7, is DAMVIQNPRYQVTQFGKPVTLSCSQTLNHNVMYWYQQKSSQAPKLLFHYYDKDFNNEADTPDNFQSRRPNTSFCFLDIRSPGLGDTAMYLCATSSALPEEEQYFGPGTRLTVT.

This clonotype was picked up a small number of times. This sequence joins TRBV7-9 and TRBJ2-7, with D perhaps assigned TRBD1 or TRBD2 (5 bases each). Trimming removed 2 bases at V and 4 bases at J, with 15 bases between. This CDR3 comprises 15 residues. Germline V lookup: CDR1 SEHNR, CDR2 FQNEAQ (reference sequence). CDR3 in DNA: TGTGCCAGCAGCTTAAGGGGCCTTTGGGGGTACGAGCAGTACTTC. This encodes CASSLRGLWGYEQYF. Variable domain in full (rest from reference TRBV7-9 and TRBJ2-7): DTGVSQNPRHKITKRGQNVTFRCDPISEHNRLYWYRQTLGQGPEFLTYFQNEAQLEKSRLLSDRFSAERPKGSFSTLEIQRTEQGDSAMYLCASSLRGLWGYEQYFGPGTRLTVT.

This chain links TRBV15 with TRBJ2-7; TRBD1 aligns across 11 bases. J was trimmed by 5 bases and V by 3 bases; bases with no gene match: 9. Germline V gene lookup returns CDR1 LNHNV and CDR2 YYDKDF (reference sequence). This CDR3 has 16 amino acids. CDR3 nucleotides: TGTGCCACCAGCAGCAGACACGGGACAGGGGGTGACGAGCAGTACTTC. The encoded protein is CATSSRHGTGGDEQYF.

This rearrangement joins TRBV5-1 to TRBJ2-3; unclear D gene. This CDR3 is built from 14 residues. The ends were cut back, 3 bases at V and 4 bases at J, with 12 bases in the middle. The germline V gene has CDR1 SGHRS and CDR2 YFSETQ. CDR3 coding DNA: TGCGCCAGCAGCTCGGCACAGCATGCAGATACGCAGTATTTT. Encoded protein: CASSSAQHADTQYF.

This clonotype was seen more than once but under ten times. The genes are TRBV6-2 or TRBV6-3 and TRBJ1-6, with D possibly TRBD1 on 5 matching bases. The CDR3 spans 13 residues. Germline V gene data show CDR1 as MNHEY and CDR2 as SVGEGT. V was cut by 9 bases and J by 8 bases, with 14 bases left in between. The CDR3 spells CASRQGMDSPLHF. The CDR3 coding sequence is TGTGCCAGTCGTCAGGGAATGGATTCACCCCTCCACTTT.

V usage is TRBV30 and J usage is TRBJ2-7; TRBD1 matches 9 bases. This CDR3 region has 13 residues. CDR1 and CDR2 from the germline V gene are GTSNPN and SVGIG (reference sequence). Trimming cost V 4 bases and J 2 bases; bases outside gene matches: 3. The CDR3 loop reads CAWTGTGPYEQYF. The DNA for the CDR3 is TGTGCCTGGACCGGGACAGGGCCCTACGAGCAGTACTTC.

This chain connects TRBV5-1 to TRBJ1-2; D unresolved. CDR3 size: 12 residues. V lost 0 bases and J 10 bases, leaving 10 bases between the germline ends. Germline loops: CDR1 SGHRS, CDR2 YFSETQ. The CDR3 loop reads CASSLDDSIYTF. The CDR3 region has the DNA TGCGCCAGCAGCTTGGACGACTCAATCTACACCTTC.

This clonotype has just a few counts. V is TRBV10-3 and J is TRBJ2-1; 9 bases match TRBD2. CDR3 length equals 17 residues. With V trimmed by 1 base and J by 6 bases, 10 bases remained unmatched. The germline V gene has CDR1 ENHRY and CDR2 SYGVKD. For the CDR3, the DNA is TGTGCCATCAGTGAGTTTCCCCCAGCGGGGGGTTCCAATGAGCAGTTCTTC. Translated: CAISEFPPAGGSNEQFF.

This chain links TRBV4-3 with TRBJ2-3; no definite D call. The V gene lost 0 bases and the J gene lost 1 base, with 11 bases spanning the gap. This CDR3 has 16 residues. Germline V gene sequence: CDR1 LGHNA, CDR2 YSLEER. This chain's CDR3 is CASSQDPRGGTDTQYF. Here the CDR3 DNA reads TGCGCCAGCAGCCAAGACCCTCGTGGGGGCACAGATACGCAGTATTTT.

This clonotype showed up just a few times. This chain joins TRBV7-9 and TRBJ1-5; tentative D call: TRBD1 (6 bases). The V end lost 0 bases, the J end lost 8 bases, and 20 bases lay between the germline ends. CDR3 size: 17 residues. The germline V gene encodes CDR1 SEHNR and CDR2 FQNEAQ (reference sequence). The CDR3 sequence: CASSLAVTGGPREPQHF. As DNA, the CDR3 is TGTGCCAGCAGCTTAGCGGTGACAGGAGGACCGCGGGAGCCCCAGCATTTT.

This clonotype was counted between two and nine times. V and J are TRBV13 and TRBJ2-1; D is unresolved. The V gene lost 5 bases and the J gene lost 5 bases, with 10 bases spanning the gap. CDR1 is PRHDT and CDR2 is FYEKMQ in the germline V gene (reference sequence). This CDR3 is 13 amino acids long. The CDR3: CASSGPNDNEQFF. The CDR3 nucleotides are TGTGCCAGCAGCGGGCCAAACGACAATGAGCAGTTCTTC.

Concerning this clonotype itself: A much larger clone lies one base from this, so it may be a read error. The V and J genes are TRBV7-9 and TRBJ2-3; D might be TRBD1 or TRBD2, each matching 6 bases. Looked up from germline, CDR1 is SEHNR and CDR2 is FQNEAQ (reference sequence). This CDR3 is built from 15 residues. The chain's CDR3 is CARSLGGQPTDTQYF. CDR3 coding DNA: TGTGCCAGAAGCTTAGGGGGGCAACCCACAGATACGCAGTATTTT.

This clonotype was counted a few times. The chain combines TRBV7-8 with TRBJ2-7; 7 bases are shared with TRBD1. V shed 5 bases, J shed 1 base, and the junction held 8 bases outside the gene matches. This CDR3 has 15 amino acids. In germline, CDR1 is SGHVS, CDR2 FQNEAQ. The CDR3 sequence is CASSPARGQSYEQYF. CDR3 in DNA: TGTGCCAGCAGCCCTGCTAGGGGACAGTCCTACGAGCAGTACTTC.

The rearrangement uses TRBV20-1 and TRBJ1-5; 7 bases fit TRBD1. This CDR3 spans 14 amino acids. The trim removed 3 bases at V and 3 bases at J, leaving 5 bases unmatched. CDR1 is DFQATT and CDR2 is SNEGSKA in the germline V gene (reference sequence). This CDR3 is CSASPTGVNQPQHF. The CDR3 DNA reads TGCAGTGCTAGCCCTACAGGGGTCAATCAGCCCCAGCATTTT.

The chain recombines TRBV6-2 or TRBV6-3 with TRBJ2-1; no reliable D call. CDR1 is MNHEY and CDR2 is SVGEGT in the germline V gene. V lost 3 bases to trimming and J lost 8 bases, with 8 bases between them. The CDR3 consists of 12 residues. The CDR3 bases are TGTGCCAGCAGTTATCACCCCTATGAGCAGTTCTTC. Protein sequence: CASSYHPYEQFF.

This clonotype was seen more than once but under ten times. The V call is TRBV5-1, the J call TRBJ2-1, with D perhaps matching TRBD2 (7 bases). The CDR3 is 13 amino acids. Trimming took off 4 bases at V and 6 bases at J, with 11 bases between the two ends. The germline CDR1 and CDR2 sequences are SGHRS and YFSETQ. CDR3 sequence reads: CASSPGGSNEQFF. The CDR3 bases are TGCGCCAGCAGCCCGGGGGGCTCCAATGAGCAGTTCTTC.

This clonotype came up a few times. The chain couples TRBV6-5 to TRBJ2-7, with TRBD2 matching over 8 bases. The CDR3 runs 15 residues. Trimming at V came to 4 bases and at J to 4 bases, leaving 9 bases not matched to a gene. Looked up from germline, CDR1 is MNHEY and CDR2 is SVGAGI. CDR3 protein: CASSFLRGGIYEQYF. CDR3 coding DNA: TGTGCCAGCAGTTTTTTACGGGGGGGCATTTACGAGCAGTACTTC.

This clonotype has more than one count but fewer than ten. This chain links TRBV9 with TRBJ1-4; D ambiguous. Trimming left V 6 bases short and J 3 bases short, with 6 bases between. The CDR3 runs 12 residues. Germline CDR1 is SGDLS and CDR2 is YYNGEE. This CDR3 is CASNGPNEKLFF. In nucleotides, the CDR3 is TGTGCCAGCAACGGACCTAATGAAAAACTGTTTTTT.

This clonotype was detected ten times or more. The V call is TRBV3-1, the J call TRBJ2-1; D not resolved. Between the trimmed V and J ends, which lost 0 bases and 8 bases, there was a span of 11 bases. The CDR3 totals 14 residues. Germline-derived CDR1 and CDR2 are LGHDT and YNNKEL (reference sequence). CDR3 region: CASSQDLPVDEQFF. The CDR3 bases are TGTGCCAGCAGCCAAGATCTCCCAGTCGATGAGCAGTTCTTC.

This clonotype came up many times. The rearrangement uses TRBV12-3 or TRBV12-4 and TRBJ1-4; the D gene is possibly TRBD1 (5 bases). The CDR3 length is 14 residues. The germline V and J ends were trimmed by 5 bases and 7 bases, with 14 bases remaining between them. The CDR3 DNA reads TGTGCCAGCAGTCTACAGGTCCCGACTGAAAAACTGTTTTTT. It codes for CASSLQVPTEKLFF.

The chain recombines TRBV11-2 with TRBJ2-3; TRBD2 matches at 9 bases. Germline CDR1 reads SGHAT; CDR2 reads FQNNGV. This CDR3 contains 18 residues. J was trimmed by 2 bases and V by 2 bases; bases with no gene match: 11. Written as DNA, the CDR3 is TGTGCCAGCAGCTTATGGGTCATAGCGGGGGAGGACACAGATACGCAGTATTTT. It translates to CASSLWVIAGEDTDTQYF.

The rearrangement joins TRBV20-1 to TRBJ2-2, with D uncertain. Germline values: CDR1 DFQATT, CDR2 SNEGSKA (reference sequence). Deletions cut 3 bases from V and 6 bases from J, with 5 bases between. The CDR3 has 11 amino acids. CDR3 coding DNA: TGCAGTGCTAGGACCCCCGGGGAGCTGTTTTTT. Residues: CSARTPGELFF.

This clonotype has more than one count but fewer than ten. The V gene is TRBV5-6, the J gene TRBJ2-3; the D gene is possibly TRBD2 (5 bases). CDR1 and CDR2 (germline): SGHDT, YYEEEE. The CDR3 spans 15 residues. Trimming removed 2 bases at V and 4 bases at J, with 14 bases between. CDR3 residues: CASSLVEAASDTQYF. For the CDR3, the DNA is TGTGCCAGCAGCTTAGTGGAGGCGGCGTCAGATACGCAGTATTTT. Supplemented by reference TRBV5-6 and TRBJ2-3, the full variable domain reads DAGVTQSPTHLIKTRGQQVTLRCSPKSGHDTVSWYQQALGQGPQFIFQYYEEEERQRGNFPDRFSGHQFPNYSSELNVNALLLGDSALYLCASSLVEAASDTQYFGPGTRLTVL.

This clonotype was seen ten or more times. The V gene is TRBV7-9, the J gene TRBJ2-7; 11 positions match TRBD1. Germline CDR1 and CDR2: SEHNR and FQNEAQ (reference sequence). V dropped 5 bases and J dropped 2; count of bases not matched to a gene: 11. This CDR3 has 17 residues. CDR3 sequence: CASSLGQGASQTYEQYF. The CDR3 DNA follows: TGTGCCAGCAGCCTTGGACAGGGGGCCTCCCAAACCTACGAGCAGTACTTC.

This clonotype was found a few times. The V call is TRBV5-1, the J call TRBJ2-5; 7 nucleotides line up with TRBD2. With 4 bases clipped from V and 1 base from J, the junction kept 10 bases outside the gene matches. The germline V gene has CDR1 SGHRS and CDR2 YFSETQ. This CDR3 contains 16 residues. The CDR3 region is CASSRWASGVQETQYF. DNA for the CDR3: TGCGCCAGCAGCCGATGGGCCAGCGGGGTCCAAGAGACCCAGTACTTC.